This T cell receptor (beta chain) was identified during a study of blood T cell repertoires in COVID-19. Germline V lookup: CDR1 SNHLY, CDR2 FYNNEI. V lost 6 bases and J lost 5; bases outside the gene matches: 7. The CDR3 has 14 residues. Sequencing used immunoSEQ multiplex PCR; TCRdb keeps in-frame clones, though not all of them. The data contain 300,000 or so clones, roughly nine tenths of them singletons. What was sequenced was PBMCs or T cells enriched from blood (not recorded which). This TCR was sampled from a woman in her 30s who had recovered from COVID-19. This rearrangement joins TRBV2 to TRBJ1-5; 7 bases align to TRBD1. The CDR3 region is CASSATGIDQPQHF. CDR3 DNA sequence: TGTGCCAGCAGCGCGACAGGGATAGATCAGCCCCAGCATTTT.